One and the same sample provided the 25 T cell receptor beta chains below, sequenced in a study of spatial heterogeneity in lung cancer. The time point is: blood at routine non-recurrence follow-up after resection. Via MiXCR, TCRdb re-called the 5' RACE reads, giving one row per CDR3 protein. Among 39,000 or so distinct CDR3 sequences listed, more than 9% were seen once. This sample comprised PBMCs, obtained at follow-up. The receptors come from a female donor with early-stage non-small cell lung cancer.

This clonotype came up many times. The gene calls are TRBV30 and TRBJ2-5; D gene unclear. V lost 3 bases to trimming and J lost 1 base, with 18 bases between them. The germline gives CDR1 GTSNPN, CDR2 SVGIG (reference sequence). The CDR3 totals 16 residues. CDR3 coding DNA: TGTGCCTGGAGCACTCTCCCGTGGAATAGCCAAGAGACCCAGTACTTC. It specifies CAWSTLPWNSQETQYF.

This clonotype has just a few counts. V and J are TRBV3-1 and TRBJ2-3; perhaps TRBD1 as D (5 bases). Trimming removed 0 bases at V and 1 base at J, with 8 bases between. CDR1 LGHDT and CDR2 YNNKEL come from the germline V gene (reference sequence). The CDR3 consists of 15 residues. CDR3 in amino acids: CASSQDLGGTDTQYF. For the CDR3, the DNA is TGTGCCAGCAGCCAAGACCTAGGGGGCACAGATACGCAGTATTTT.

This clonotype was seen repeatedly, ten times or more. V is TRBV12-5 and J is TRBJ2-7; no reliable D call. The CDR3 has 13 amino acids. Germline loops: CDR1 LGHNT, CDR2 FRNRAP. Trimming cost V 2 bases and J 1 base, with 6 bases left between them. CDR3 sequence: CASGLHGSYEQYF. As DNA, the CDR3 is TGTGCTAGTGGTTTGCACGGTTCCTACGAGCAGTACTTC. Combining the CDR3 with reference TRBV12-5 and TRBJ2-7 gives the whole variable domain DARVTQTPRHKVTEMGQEVTMRCQPILGHNTVFWYRQTMMQGLELLAYFRNRAPLDDSGMPKDRFSAEMPDATLATLKIQPSEPRDSAVYFCASGLHGSYEQYFGPGTRLTVT.

The chain employs TRBV7-3 and TRBJ2-1, with 7 bases matching TRBD2. Germline loops: CDR1 SGHTA, CDR2 FQGTGA. The trim removed 2 bases at V and 2 bases at J, leaving 0 bases unmatched. The length of the CDR3 is 14 residues. CDR3 residues: CASSLAGAYNEQFF. The CDR3 DNA is TGTGCCAGCAGCTTAGCGGGAGCCTACAATGAGCAGTTCTTC.

This clonotype came up once. This chain's CDR3 is CASSWFSGTDTQYF. DNA for the CDR3: TGTGCCAGCAGTTGGTTCTCGGGCACAGATACGCAGTATTTT. The chain has TRBV12-3 or TRBV12-4 and TRBJ2-3; D is uncertain. The V end was cut by 4 bases, the J end by 1 base, with 9 bases between. CDR3 size: 14 residues.

In its sample, this clonotype was seen many times. This chain links TRBV5-1 with TRBJ2-1; 7 nucleotides agree with TRBD2. V lost 0 bases to trimming and J lost 1 base; unmatched junction nucleotides: 4. This CDR3 contains 16 residues. Germline-derived CDR1 and CDR2 are SGHRS and YFSETQ. CDR3 DNA: TGCGCCAGCAGCTTGGAACCTAGCGGTTCCTACAATGAGCAGTTCTTC. Amino acid sequence: CASSLEPSGSYNEQFF.

J is TRBJ2-7 and V is TRBV28, with a weak D call TRBD1 (5 bases). Germline V lookup: CDR1 MDHEN, CDR2 SYDVKM. The CDR3 runs 15 residues. The V end was cut by 3 bases, the J end by 7 bases, with 19 bases between. CDR3 DNA sequence: TGTGCCAGCAGTTTTCGAAGGAGCAGGGTGAGTGAGCAGTACTTC. Protein product: CASSFRRSRVSEQYF. The variable domain in full, completed from reference TRBV28 and TRBJ2-7, reads DVKVTQSSRYLVKRTGEKVFLECVQDMDHENMFWYRQDPGLGLRLIYFSYDVKMKEKGDIPEGYSVSREKKERFSLILESASTNQTSMYLCASSFRRSRVSEQYFGPGTRLTVT.

J is TRBJ2-5 and V is TRBV12-3 or TRBV12-4; 9 bases align to TRBD1. This CDR3 is built from 16 residues. J lost 6 bases, V lost 6 bases, and 14 bases had no gene match. The CDR3 spells CASSPDRGTGPKTQYF. CDR3 bases: TGTGCCAGCAGCCCCGACAGAGGGACAGGGCCGAAGACCCAGTACTTC.

This clonotype was counted at least ten times. V usage is TRBV5-1 and J usage is TRBJ2-3; 7 bases agree with TRBD2. CDR1 SGHRS and CDR2 YFSETQ come from the germline V gene. Trimming at V came to 0 bases and at J to 0 bases, leaving 7 bases not matched to a gene. The CDR3 has 17 residues. Here the CDR3 reads CASSLVWRGGSTDTQYF. The CDR3 DNA reads TGCGCCAGCAGCTTGGTCTGGAGGGGAGGGAGCACAGATACGCAGTATTTT. Full variable domain (rest looked up from reference TRBV5-1 and TRBJ2-3): KAGVTQTPRYLIKTRGQQVTLSCSPISGHRSVSWYQQTPGQGLQFLFEYFSETQRNKGNFPGRFSGRQFSNSRSEMNVSTLELGDSALYLCASSLVWRGGSTDTQYFGPGTRLTVL.

This clonotype was recorded many times. The V and J genes are TRBV25-1 and TRBJ1-2; no reliable D call. The V end was cut by 5 bases, the J end by 1 base, with 11 bases between. The CDR3 is 14 residues long. Germline V CDR1 and CDR2: MGHDK, SYGVNS. The CDR3, as DNA: TGTGCCAGCAGTCGAGGACTTTTTAACTATGGCTACACCTTC. It codes for CASSRGLFNYGYTF.

At least ten counts were recorded for this clonotype. The rearrangement joins TRBV19 to TRBJ2-1; 8 positions match TRBD1. The CDR3 spans 14 residues. The germline V gene encodes CDR1 LNHDA and CDR2 SQIVND (reference sequence). V lost 6 bases to trimming and J lost 10 bases; unmatched junction nucleotides: 11. For the CDR3, the DNA is TGTGCCAGTAGAAGGGGACAGGTTGCATCCGAGCAGTTCTTC. Translating gives CASRRGQVASEQFF.

The chain uses TRBV11-3 and TRBJ2-1; 15 nucleotides agree with TRBD2. Unmatched junction bases numbered 10, after V lost 5 bases and J lost 8 bases. CDR3 length equals 17 residues. Germline CDR1 SGHNT, CDR2 YENEEA. The CDR3 reads CASSAQSGTSGGHEQFF. DNA for the CDR3: TGTGCCAGCAGCGCCCAGTCCGGGACTAGCGGGGGGCATGAGCAGTTCTTC.

J is TRBJ1-3 and V is TRBV6-2 or TRBV6-3; D gene unclear. The CDR3 covers 17 residues. Trimming removed 5 bases at V and 2 bases at J, with 19 bases between. Germline V gene data show CDR1 as MNHEY and CDR2 as SVGEGT. The CDR3 region has the DNA TGTGCCAGCAGTCGACAAGGCCCACCTTCCACTGGAAACACCATATATTTT. The encoded protein is CASSRQGPPSTGNTIYF.

This clonotype was recorded at least ten times. The chain carries TRBV7-9 and TRBJ2-7; 7 positions agree with TRBD1. The CDR3 is 14 residues long. Germline V CDR1 and CDR2: SEHNR, FQNEAQ (reference sequence). V was pared by 4 bases and J by 2 bases, with 5 bases of the junction left unmatched. The CDR3 region is CASSSRDSTYEQYF. For the CDR3, the DNA is TGTGCCAGCAGCTCCCGGGACAGTACCTACGAGCAGTACTTC.

V and J are TRBV20-1 and TRBJ2-3; TRBD1 matches at 7 bases. The CDR3 runs to 13 residues. Trimming removed 4 bases from V and 7 bases from J; junction bases left unmatched: 8. CDR1 and CDR2 from the germline V gene are DFQATT and SNEGSKA (reference sequence). CDR3 DNA: TGCAGTGCTACCGACAGGGTAGTAAATACGCAGTATTTT. This translates into CSATDRVVNTQYF.

At least ten counts were recorded for this clonotype. This chain connects TRBV6-5 to TRBJ1-1; D is uncertain. The germline V and J ends were trimmed by 0 bases and 4 bases, with 12 bases remaining between them. The CDR3 is 15 amino acids. CDR1 is MNHEY, CDR2 SVGAGI, per germline. The CDR3 protein is CASSYSALSATEAFF. The CDR3 region has the DNA TGTGCCAGCAGTTACTCTGCTCTCTCGGCCACTGAAGCTTTCTTT.

This clonotype was detected ten times or more. The V and J genes are TRBV4-1 and TRBJ1-1; 9 positions match TRBD1. This CDR3 spans 17 amino acids. CDR1 MGHRA and CDR2 YSYEKL come from the germline V gene. With V trimmed by 4 bases and J by 5 bases, 14 bases remained unmatched. CDR3: CASSLFPQDRGGTEAFF. The CDR3 DNA follows: TGCGCCAGCAGCCTATTTCCCCAGGACAGGGGAGGAACTGAAGCTTTCTTT.

The chain recombines TRBV5-6 with TRBJ2-1, with 8 nucleotides matching TRBD2. The CDR3 is 15 amino acids. Trimming cost V 4 bases and J 6 bases; bases outside gene matches: 9. CDR1 is SGHDT and CDR2 is YYEEEE in the germline V gene. The CDR3 bases are TGTGCCAGCAGCATCAGAGGACTAGCCATCAATGAGCAGTTCTTC. This sequence encodes CASSIRGLAINEQFF.

This clonotype was observed at least ten times. This chain connects TRBV5-1 to TRBJ1-1, with D unresolved. Germline V lookup: CDR1 SGHRS, CDR2 YFSETQ. The CDR3 sequence is 15 residues long. Trimming shortened V by 2 bases and J by 3 bases, and 14 bases separated the two germline ends. The CDR3 here is CASSLTDPMYTEAFF. The CDR3, as DNA: TGCGCCAGCAGCTTAACAGATCCAATGTACACTGAAGCTTTCTTT.

This clonotype was seen only once. This chain uses TRBV20-1 with TRBJ1-2, with D tentatively TRBD1 (6 bases). The germline V gene encodes CDR1 DFQATT and CDR2 SNEGSKA (reference sequence). Trimming stripped 6 bases from V and 3 bases from J, with 11 bases between. The CDR3 length is 12 residues. The CDR3 sequence: CSATDRHYGYTF. CDR3 in DNA: TGCAGTGCAACGGACAGACACTATGGCTACACCTTC.

At least ten counts were recorded for this clonotype. The V and J genes are TRBV7-2 and TRBJ2-3, with 8 bases aligning to TRBD2. Losses at the gene ends were 6 bases for V and 2 bases for J; bases not matched to a gene: 7. Germline V gene lookup returns CDR1 SGHTA and CDR2 FQGNSA. The CDR3 covers 15 residues. In nucleotides, the CDR3 is TGTGCCAGCAGGTTTCAGCGGGGGACCACAGATACGCAGTATTTT. It codes for CASRFQRGTTDTQYF.

This clonotype came up many times. This rearrangement joins TRBV3-1 to TRBJ2-1; TRBD2 matches 9 bases. The junction had 5 bases not matched to a gene; V was cut back by 4 bases and J by 4 bases. The CDR3 sequence is 15 residues long. Germline CDR1 and CDR2: LGHDT and YNNKEL (reference sequence). The CDR3 nucleotides are TGTGCCAGCAGCCCTCTAGCGGGGACATACAATGAGCAGTTCTTC. Encoded protein: CASSPLAGTYNEQFF.

This clonotype was detected many times. This chain joins TRBV6-1 and TRBJ1-5; D unclear. Trimming pared 2 bases from V and 4 bases from J, leaving 6 bases between. From germline, CDR1 is MNHNS and CDR2 SASEGT. The CDR3 runs to 13 residues. The CDR3 DNA follows: TGTGCCAGCAGTGAATCTCGGAATCAGCCCCAGCATTTT. It translates to CASSESRNQPQHF.

This clonotype was found a few times. V usage is TRBV12-2 and J usage is TRBJ1-6; no check of the table's D call, TRBD1, against the DNA was made. TRBV12-2 is a pseudogene. CDR3 length: 15 residues. The CDR3 protein is CASRQPRWGESPLHF. For the CDR3, the DNA is TGTGCAAGTCGCCAGCCGCGGTGGGGGGAATCACCCCTCCACTTT.

The sample holds a few counts of this clonotype. This sequence joins TRBV20-1 and TRBJ1-2; 8 bases match TRBD1. The V gene's germline CDR1 is DFQATT and CDR2 SNEGSKA (reference sequence). The CDR3 covers 15 residues. V lost 5 bases and J lost 3; bases outside the gene matches: 11. The CDR3, as DNA: TGCAGTGCTGAAGCCCGCAGGGGGCAGGACTATGGCTACACCTTC. Translated, it gives CSAEARRGQDYGYTF.